The rows below give T cell receptor beta chains drawn from one sample of a study of a mutant IDH1 vaccine in newly diagnosed glioma. No antigen has been identified for these receptors. Sequencing was performed with immunoSEQ multiplex PCR; in TCRdb, only in-frame clones are kept and a portion is missing. The table includes approximately 50,000 clones, roughly four fifths detected once. Sequenced here: PBMCs, sampled from a glioma patient whose treatment included an IDH1 peptide vaccine. The source of these receptors is a woman between 45 and 65 years old with glioma. Each CDR3 is given with its conserved first and last residue. D genes are given only for firm matches. Clone size is stated in some rows and not others, as once, few, many or a class when expanded.

DNA | CDR3 | D | size | J | V
TGTGCCAGCCAATGGAACACTGAAGCTTTCTTT | CASQWNTEAFF | - | few | TRBJ1-1 | TRBV6-6
TGTGCCAGCAGCTTAGAGGGATGGGCGGGAAACACCATATATTTT | CASSLEGWAGNTIYF | - | - | TRBJ1-3 | TRBV7-2
TGCAGCGTTGGTCCGACCTTGAGGGAGACCCAGTACTTC | CSVGPTLRETQYF | - | - | TRBJ2-5 | TRBV29-1
TGTGCCAGCAGCCAAGATCTGAGCGGGGGCCTTTCAGCGGAAGAGCAGTTCTTC | CASSQDLSGGLSAEEQFF | TRBD2 | - | TRBJ2-1 | TRBV4-2
TGTGCCAGCTCGAGGGGAGACGCAACTAATGAAAAACTGTTTTTT | CASSRGDATNEKLFF | - | - | TRBJ1-4 | TRBV11-3
TGTGCCAGCGGCGTCCGAACGGAGCAGTATTTT | CASGVRTEQYF | - | - | TRBJ2-3 | TRBV13
TGTGCCAGCAGCTCGGGCCCAGCAGATACGCAGTATTTT | CASSSGPADTQYF | - | once | TRBJ2-3 | TRBV11-2
TGTGCCAGCAGCGGGCGGGGGGGGAAGCACGAGCAGTACTTC | CASSGRGGKHEQYF | TRBD2 | - | TRBJ2-7 | TRBV9
TGTGCCAGAAGCTCCAAGAACTGGAAAGAGACCCAGTACTTC | CARSSKNWKETQYF | - | - | TRBJ2-5 | TRBV5-3
TGTGCCAGCAGCTTAGATGGCAGGGGGGGCTACACCTTC | CASSLDGRGGYTF | TRBD1 | few | TRBJ1-2 | TRBV7-3
TGTGCCAGCGGGAGGGTCAGGGAGGAGCAGTACTTC | CASGRVREEQYF | TRBD2 | - | TRBJ2-7 | TRBV25-1
TGTGCCAGCAGTTTTCGGACTAGCGGGACGGGGCAGTATTTT | CASSFRTSGTGQYF | TRBD2 | - | TRBJ2-3 | TRBV27
TGCAGCGTTTCTCCCAGGGCGTATTCTTCCAGGGTAACTGAAGCTTTCTTT | CSVSPRAYSSRVTEAFF | - | - | TRBJ1-1 | TRBV29-1
TGTGCCAGCAGCGAAACAGGGACCGGGGAGCTGTTTTTT | CASSETGTGELFF | - | - | TRBJ2-2 | TRBV9
TGTGCCAGCAGCCACCCCGGACTAGCAAACATTCAGTACTTC | CASSHPGLANIQYF | TRBD2 | - | TRBJ2-4 | TRBV4-2
TGTGCCAGCAGCAACCGGGACTCCATCTACGAGCAGTACTTC | CASSNRDSIYEQYF | - | - | TRBJ2-7 | TRBV9
TGTGCCATCAGTGGAGGAGGCGAGACCCAGTACTTC | CAISGGGETQYF | - | - | TRBJ2-5 | TRBV10-3
TGTGCCAGCAGCGGAAACAGGGGGTATAGTTCGTACGAGCAGTACTTC | CASSGNRGYSSYEQYF | TRBD1 | - | TRBJ2-7 | TRBV7-2
TGTGCCAGCAGACGTACAGGGGGCGAACAGTACTTC | CASRRTGGEQYF | TRBD1 | - | TRBJ2-7 | TRBV7-9
TGTGCCAGCAGCCAAGAATTGCGGGGCCAAGAGACCCAGTACTTC | CASSQELRGQETQYF | - | once | TRBJ2-5 | TRBV4-2
TGTGCCAGCAGCTGGGGGGCAGGAACCTACGAGCAGTACTTC | CASSWGAGTYEQYF | - | - | TRBJ2-7 | TRBV5-5
TGTGCCAGCAGCACCGACCGGGCTGGGAGTGAGCAGTTCTTC | CASSTDRAGSEQFF | - | - | TRBJ2-1 | TRBV7-2
TGTGCCAGCAGCGTCGACAGGAACACCGGGGAGCTGTTTTTT | CASSVDRNTGELFF | - | - | TRBJ2-2 | TRBV9
TGTGCCAGCAGCCAGTACCAGGGGCCCTACGAGCAGTACTTC | CASSQYQGPYEQYF | - | - | TRBJ2-7 | TRBV4-2
TGTGCCAGCAGCTTTGGGACGGACACAGATACGCAGTATTTT | CASSFGTDTDTQYF | - | - | TRBJ2-3 | TRBV9
TGTGCCAGCAGGGACCTCAGGGGTGGCGGCTACACCTTC | CASRDLRGGGYTF | - | - | TRBJ1-2 | TRBV27
TGTGCCAGCAGCTTGCCCCTAAGGGCGTATGAAGGCGAGCAGTACTTC | CASSLPLRAYEGEQYF | - | once | TRBJ2-7 | TRBV5-4
TGTGCCAGCAGCGTACAGACCCGACAGGGCGGCTCTGGGGCCAACGTCCTGACTTTC | CASSVQTRQGGSGANVLTF | TRBD1 | - | TRBJ2-6 | TRBV9
TGCAGCCAAAATACTCTCCCTGGGAGGGATACGCAGTATTTT | CSQNTLPGRDTQYF | - | - | TRBJ2-3 | TRBV29-1
TGTGCCAGCTCACCGACCAGGAGCACAGATACGCAGTATTTT | CASSPTRSTDTQYF | - | - | TRBJ2-3 | TRBV18
TGTGCCAGCAGCCACAGACAGCCTCCGGAAGCTTTCTTT | CASSHRQPPEAFF | - | - | TRBJ1-1 | TRBV5-6
TGTGCCAGCAGAGCAGGGGTATTAGACACCTTC | CASRAGVLDTF | - | - | TRBJ1-2 | TRBV6-5
TGCGCCAGCAGCTTGGGGGGGGAGAACGAAGCTTTCTTT | CASSLGGENEAFF | - | - | TRBJ1-1 | TRBV5-1
TGTGCCAGCAGTGCCCTGACAGGGACTAATGAAAAACTGTTTTTT | CASSALTGTNEKLFF | TRBD1 | few | TRBJ1-4 | TRBV6-1
TGTGCCAGCAGCTTGGGGGCAGACCTAGCCAAAAACATTCAGTACTTC | CASSLGADLAKNIQYF | - | - | TRBJ2-4 | TRBV5-5
TGTGCCAGCAGCCCCCGCCTAGCGGGGGGGAGGGAGCAGTTCTTC | CASSPRLAGGREQFF | TRBD2 | - | TRBJ2-1 | TRBV5-6
TGTGCCAGCAGTCGCGGACAGAACACTGAAGCTTTCTTT | CASSRGQNTEAFF | - | - | TRBJ1-1 | TRBV2
TGTGCCAGCAGCTCCCGTCCGGGACAGATTAACTATGGCTACACCTTC | CASSSRPGQINYGYTF | TRBD1 | - | TRBJ1-2 | TRBV5-4
TGTGCCAGCACTAGGAACACTGAAGCTTTCTTT | CASTRNTEAFF | - | once | TRBJ1-1 | TRBV6-5
TGTGCCAGCAGCAAAGGGGACAGGAGCTCCTACAATGAGCAGTTCTTC | CASSKGDRSSYNEQFF | - | - | TRBJ2-1 | TRBV21-1
TGTGCCAGCTCACCACCCCCAGCCCTCGGGAGGAATGAGCAGTTCTTC | CASSPPPALGRNEQFF | TRBD2 | - | TRBJ2-1 | TRBV18
TGCGCCAGCACCTTGCGTCCCGGGGGGACGAACACTGAAGCTTTCTTT | CASTLRPGGTNTEAFF | - | - | TRBJ1-1 | TRBV5-1
TGTGCTAGCAGCTTGGACAGGGGTGGCGAGCAGTACTTC | CASSLDRGGEQYF | TRBD1 | - | TRBJ2-7 | TRBV7-7
TGTGCCAGCAGGAGGGATCAGGGCTACACCTTC | CASRRDQGYTF | - | - | TRBJ1-2 | TRBV9
TGTGCCAGCAGTGAAGGATCGGTGGCCGACGGGGAGACCCAGTACTTC | CASSEGSVADGETQYF | - | - | TRBJ2-5 | TRBV6-1
TGTGCCAGCAGCCCGGGGCAGGAGGCTCAGCCCCAGCATTTT | CASSPGQEAQPQHF | - | - | TRBJ1-5 | TRBV21-1
TGCGCCAGCAGCCGAGGGCGCGGGGCAGGGGGAGAGACCCAGTACTTC | CASSRGRGAGGETQYF | - | - | TRBJ2-5 | TRBV5-1
TGTGCCAGCAGTGAGGTAGGGGGAAGCACTGAAGCTTTCTTT | CASSEVGGSTEAFF | - | - | TRBJ1-1 | TRBV6-1
TGTGCCAGCAGCTTAAGGACGGGGGGAGAGACCCAGTACTTC | CASSLRTGGETQYF | TRBD2 | - | TRBJ2-5 | TRBV7-2
TGTGCCAGCTCACCCGGGACGGATAATTCACCCCTCCACTTT | CASSPGTDNSPLHF | - | few | TRBJ1-6 | TRBV18
TGTGCCAGTAGTTTGACAGGGGGGGCCTACGAGCAGTACTTC | CASSLTGGAYEQYF | TRBD1 | - | TRBJ2-7 | TRBV19
TGTGCCAGTAGTATAGGGGGCCCCGGGGGCTACACCTTC | CASSIGGPGGYTF | - | - | TRBJ1-2 | TRBV19
TGTGCCAGCAGCTTAACGACCGGGGGGAATCAGCCCCAGCATTTT | CASSLTTGGNQPQHF | - | - | TRBJ1-5 | TRBV5-6
TGCGCCAGCAGCTTGGAACAGGGATGGACAGAGACCCAGTACTTC | CASSLEQGWTETQYF | - | - | TRBJ2-5 | TRBV5-1
TGTGCCAGCAGTGCCTCTAGCGGGGACACAGATACGCAGTATTTT | CASSASSGDTDTQYF | TRBD2 | medium-sized | TRBJ2-3 | TRBV6-1